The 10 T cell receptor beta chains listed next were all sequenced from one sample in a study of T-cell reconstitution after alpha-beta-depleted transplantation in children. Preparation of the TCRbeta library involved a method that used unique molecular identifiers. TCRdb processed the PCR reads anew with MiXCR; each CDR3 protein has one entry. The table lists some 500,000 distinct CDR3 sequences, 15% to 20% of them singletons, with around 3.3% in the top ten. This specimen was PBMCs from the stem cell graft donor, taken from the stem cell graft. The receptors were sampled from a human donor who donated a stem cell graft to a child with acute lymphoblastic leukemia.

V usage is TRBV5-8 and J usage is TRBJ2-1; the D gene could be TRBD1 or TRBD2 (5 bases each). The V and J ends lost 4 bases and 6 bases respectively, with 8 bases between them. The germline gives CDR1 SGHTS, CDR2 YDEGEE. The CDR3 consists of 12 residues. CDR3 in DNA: TGTGCCAGCAGCGGGGACGCCAATGAGCAGTTCTTC. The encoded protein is CASSGDANEQFF.

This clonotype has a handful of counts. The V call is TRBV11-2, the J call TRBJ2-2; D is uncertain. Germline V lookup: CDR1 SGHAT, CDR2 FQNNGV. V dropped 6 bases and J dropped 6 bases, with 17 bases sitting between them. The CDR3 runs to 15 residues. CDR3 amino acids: CASSFISVGAGELFF. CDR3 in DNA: TGTGCCAGCAGTTTTATCTCCGTCGGAGCCGGGGAGCTGTTTTTT. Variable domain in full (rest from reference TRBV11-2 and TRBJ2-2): EAGVAQSPRYKIIEKRQSVAFWCNPISGHATLYWYQQILGQGPKLLIQFQNNGVVDDSQLPKDRFSAERLKGVDSTLKIQPAKLEDSAVYLCASSFISVGAGELFFGEGSRLTVL.

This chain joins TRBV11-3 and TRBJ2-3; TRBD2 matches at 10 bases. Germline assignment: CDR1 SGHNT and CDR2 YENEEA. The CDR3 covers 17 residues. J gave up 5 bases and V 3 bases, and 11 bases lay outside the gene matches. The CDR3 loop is CASSLDLAGVFGDTQYF. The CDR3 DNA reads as TGTGCCAGCAGCTTGGATCTAGCGGGAGTGTTTGGAGATACGCAGTATTTT.

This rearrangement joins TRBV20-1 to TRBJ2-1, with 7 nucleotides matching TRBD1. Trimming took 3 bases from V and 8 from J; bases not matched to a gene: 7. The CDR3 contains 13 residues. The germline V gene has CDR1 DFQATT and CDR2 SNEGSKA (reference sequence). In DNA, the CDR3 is TGCAGTGCTAGCTCCTGGGACAGTGATGAGCAGTTCTTC. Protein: CSASSWDSDEQFF.

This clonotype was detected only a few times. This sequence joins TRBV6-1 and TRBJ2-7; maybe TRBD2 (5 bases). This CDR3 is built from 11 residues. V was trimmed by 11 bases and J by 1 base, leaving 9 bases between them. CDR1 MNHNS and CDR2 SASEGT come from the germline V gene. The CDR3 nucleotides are TGTGCCGTCAGCGGATCCTACGAGCAGTACTTC. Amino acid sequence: CAVSGSYEQYF.

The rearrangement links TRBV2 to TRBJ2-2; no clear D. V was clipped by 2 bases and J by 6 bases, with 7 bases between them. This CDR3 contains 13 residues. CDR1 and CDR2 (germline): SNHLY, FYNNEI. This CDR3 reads CASSETGSGELFF. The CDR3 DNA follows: TGTGCCAGCAGTGAAACCGGGTCCGGGGAGCTGTTTTTT.

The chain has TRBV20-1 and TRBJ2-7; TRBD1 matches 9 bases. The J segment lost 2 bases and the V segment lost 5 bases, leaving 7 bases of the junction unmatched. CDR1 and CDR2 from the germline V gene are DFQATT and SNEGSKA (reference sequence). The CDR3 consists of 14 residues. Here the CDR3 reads CSASLDRGTYEQYF. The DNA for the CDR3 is TGCAGTGCTTCCCTTGACAGGGGGACCTACGAGCAGTACTTC.

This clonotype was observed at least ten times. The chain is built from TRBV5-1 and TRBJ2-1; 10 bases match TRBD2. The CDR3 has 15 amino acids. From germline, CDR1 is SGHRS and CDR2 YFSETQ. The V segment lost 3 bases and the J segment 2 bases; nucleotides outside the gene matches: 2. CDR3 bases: TGCGCCAGCAGCTGGACTAGCGGTACCTACAATGAGCAGTTCTTC. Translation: CASSWTSGTYNEQFF.

CDR3 sequence (DNA): TGCGCCAGCAGCGCCGGGACTAGCGGGAGGGCCCTCTCAGATACGCAGTATTTT. Translating gives CASSAGTSGRALSDTQYF. The rearrangement uses TRBV5-1 and TRBJ2-3; 16 positions agree with TRBD2. V was pared by 4 bases and J by 4 bases, with 9 bases of the junction left unmatched. The germline CDR1 and CDR2 sequences are SGHRS and YFSETQ. The CDR3 sequence is 18 residues long.

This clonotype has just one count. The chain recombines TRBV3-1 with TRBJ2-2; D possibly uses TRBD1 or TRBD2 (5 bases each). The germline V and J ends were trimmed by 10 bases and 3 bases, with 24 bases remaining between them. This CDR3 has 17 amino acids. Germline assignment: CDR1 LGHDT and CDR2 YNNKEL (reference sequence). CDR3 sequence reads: CATSQDWTTRYTGELFF. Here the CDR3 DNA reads TGTGCCACCTCCCAAGATTGGACAACTAGGTACACCGGGGAGCTGTTTTTT. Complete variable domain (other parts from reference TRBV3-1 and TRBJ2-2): DTAVSQTPKYLVTQMGNDKSIKCEQNLGHDTMYWYKQDSKKFLKIMFSYNNKELIINETVPNRFSPKSPDKAHLNLHINSLELGDSAVYFCATSQDWTTRYTGELFFGEGSRLTVL.